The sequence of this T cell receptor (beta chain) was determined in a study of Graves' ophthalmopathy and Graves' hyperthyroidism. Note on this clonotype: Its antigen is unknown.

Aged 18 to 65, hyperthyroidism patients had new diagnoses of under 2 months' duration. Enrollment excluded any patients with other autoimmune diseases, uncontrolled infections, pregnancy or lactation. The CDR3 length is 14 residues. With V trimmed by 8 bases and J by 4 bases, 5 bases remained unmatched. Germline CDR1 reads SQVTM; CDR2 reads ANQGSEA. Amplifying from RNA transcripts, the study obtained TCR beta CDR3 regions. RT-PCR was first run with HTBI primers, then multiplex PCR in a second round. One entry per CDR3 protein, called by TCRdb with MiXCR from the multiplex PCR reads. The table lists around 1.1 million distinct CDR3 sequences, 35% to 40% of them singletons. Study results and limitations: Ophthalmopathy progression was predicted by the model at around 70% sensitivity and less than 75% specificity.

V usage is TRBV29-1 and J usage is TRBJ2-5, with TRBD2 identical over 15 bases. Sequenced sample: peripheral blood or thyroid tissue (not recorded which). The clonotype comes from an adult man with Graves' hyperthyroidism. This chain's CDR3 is CSRTSGGARETQYF. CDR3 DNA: TGCAGCCGGACTAGCGGGGGGGCCCGAGAGACCCAGTACTTC. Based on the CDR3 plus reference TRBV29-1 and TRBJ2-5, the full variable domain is SAVISQKPSRDICQRGTSLTIQCQVDSQVTMMFWYRQQPGQSLTLIATANQGSEATYESGFVIDKFPISRPNLTFSTLTVSNMSPEDSSIYLCSRTSGGARETQYFGPGTRLLVL.